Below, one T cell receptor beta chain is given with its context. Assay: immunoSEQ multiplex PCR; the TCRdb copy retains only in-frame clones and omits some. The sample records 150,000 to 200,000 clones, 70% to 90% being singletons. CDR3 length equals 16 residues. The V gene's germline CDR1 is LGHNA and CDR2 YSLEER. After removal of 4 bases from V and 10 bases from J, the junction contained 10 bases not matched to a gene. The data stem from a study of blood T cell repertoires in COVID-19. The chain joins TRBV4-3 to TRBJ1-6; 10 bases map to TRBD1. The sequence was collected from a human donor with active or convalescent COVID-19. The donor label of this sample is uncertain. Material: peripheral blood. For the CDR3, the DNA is TGCGCCAGCAGCCGCGTAGGGACAGGGGAAGGATCACCCCTCCACTTT. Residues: CASSRVGTGEGSPLHF.